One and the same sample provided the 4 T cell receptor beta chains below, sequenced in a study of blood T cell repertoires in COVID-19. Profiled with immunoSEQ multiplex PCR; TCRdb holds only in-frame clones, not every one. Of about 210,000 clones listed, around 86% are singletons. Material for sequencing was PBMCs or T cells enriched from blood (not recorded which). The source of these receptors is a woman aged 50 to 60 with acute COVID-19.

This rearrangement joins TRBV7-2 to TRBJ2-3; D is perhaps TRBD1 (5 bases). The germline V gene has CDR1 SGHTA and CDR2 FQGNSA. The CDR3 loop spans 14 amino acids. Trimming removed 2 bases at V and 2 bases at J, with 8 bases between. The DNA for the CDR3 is TGTGCCAGCAGCTTAACACAGGCCACAGATACGCAGTATTTT. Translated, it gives CASSLTQATDTQYF.

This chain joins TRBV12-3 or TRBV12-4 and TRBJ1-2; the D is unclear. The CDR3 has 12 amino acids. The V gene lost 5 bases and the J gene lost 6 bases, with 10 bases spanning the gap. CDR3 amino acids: CASSVGSNGYTF. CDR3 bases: TGTGCCAGCAGTGTTGGGAGCAATGGCTACACCTTC.

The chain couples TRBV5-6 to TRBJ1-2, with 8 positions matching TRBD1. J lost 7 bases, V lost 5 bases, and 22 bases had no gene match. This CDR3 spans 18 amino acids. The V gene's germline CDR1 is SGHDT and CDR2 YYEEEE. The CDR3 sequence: CASRALVGGQGRLSGYTF. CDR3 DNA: TGTGCCAGCAGAGCACTAGTAGGAGGACAGGGAAGGTTGTCTGGCTACACCTTC.

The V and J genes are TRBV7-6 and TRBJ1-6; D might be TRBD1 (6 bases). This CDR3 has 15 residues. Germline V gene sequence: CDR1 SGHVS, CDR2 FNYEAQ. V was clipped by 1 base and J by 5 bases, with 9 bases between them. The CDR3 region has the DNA TGTGCCAGCAGCTTAGAGGGGGATAATAATTCACCCCTCCACTTT. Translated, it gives CASSLEGDNNSPLHF.